Presented here are 31 T cell receptor beta chains from one specimen sequenced in a study of cytomegalovirus exposure and HLA in healthy donors. With 60 Vbeta and 13 Jbeta primers, the PCR was carried out. Profiling relied on immunoSEQ multiplex PCR, and the TCRdb table lists in-frame clones only, not all of them. The sample carries about 110,000 clones, 82% recorded once. Sequences were obtained from PBMCs. Receptors originate from a man younger than 40 in good health and CMV-seropositive.

The chain carries TRBV6-6 and TRBJ2-7; 12 nucleotides match TRBD1. CDR3 length: 14 amino acids. Looked up from germline, CDR1 is MNHNY and CDR2 is SVGAGI (reference sequence). The V segment lost 6 bases and the J segment 6 bases; nucleotides outside the gene matches: 6. The CDR3 sequence is CASSRDRGRPEQYF. In DNA form, the CDR3 reads TGTGCCAGCAGCAGGGACAGGGGGCGCCCCGAGCAGTACTTC.

The V gene is TRBV19, the J gene TRBJ1-2; 7 nucleotides line up with TRBD1. CDR1 is LNHDA, CDR2 SQIVND, per germline (reference sequence). The length of the CDR3 is 15 residues. Germline trimming cut 7 bases from V and 4 bases from J; bases unmatched to any gene: 12. The DNA for the CDR3 is TGTGCCAGTAATGAAGGGGGCCTGAGCCTCTATGGCTACACCTTC. This sequence encodes CASNEGGLSLYGYTF.

Worth noting for this clone: At one of its ends the junction is not consistent with the germline gene, which may arise from a read error. V usage is TRBV7-9 and J usage is TRBJ1-2; 7 bases match TRBD1. This CDR3 contains 15 residues. Germline CDR1 reads SEHNR; CDR2 reads FQNEAQ (reference sequence). CDR3 protein: CSSSSTGEVGYGYTF. The CDR3 nucleotides are TGTTCCAGCAGCTCTACAGGGGAAGTGGGCTATGGCTACACCTTC.

The chain is built from TRBV2 and TRBJ1-1, with D maybe TRBD1 (5 bases). The ends were cut back, 4 bases at V and 3 bases at J, with 12 bases in the middle. CDR1 is SNHLY and CDR2 is FYNNEI in the germline V gene. This CDR3 contains 14 residues. CDR3 coding DNA: TGTGCCAGCAGTGGCAGGGTAGGGTACACTGAAGCTTTCTTT. It encodes CASSGRVGYTEAFF.

This clone was observed a handful of times. The rearrangement links TRBV4-2 to TRBJ2-3; D remains ambiguous. The CDR3 extends over 11 amino acids. Trimming removed 5 bases from V and 2 bases from J, with 2 bases in between. CDR1 is LGHNA and CDR2 is YNFKEQ in the germline V gene. Here the CDR3 reads CASSYTDTQYF. The CDR3 DNA is TGTGCCAGCAGCTACACAGATACGCAGTATTTT.

The chain recombines TRBV5-1 with TRBJ2-5; 7 bases are a match to TRBD1. Trimming removed 0 bases from V and 2 bases from J; junction bases left unmatched: 1. The CDR3 runs to 14 residues. Germline-derived CDR1 and CDR2 are SGHRS and YFSETQ. In nucleotides, the CDR3 is TGCGCCAGCAGCTTGGGGGACAGACAAGAGACCCAGTACTTC. Translating gives CASSLGDRQETQYF.

Concerning this clone itself: Sequence at one end of the junction differs from germline and may be a read error. The CDR3 nucleotides are TGTTCCAGCAGCTATGAATTACAGGGGGACGGCTACACCTTC. Encoded protein: CSSSYELQGDGYTF. The chain carries TRBV7-9 and TRBJ1-2, with TRBD1 matching over 8 bases. The germline gives CDR1 SEHNR, CDR2 FQNEAQ (reference sequence). The CDR3 has 14 amino acids.

For the CDR3, the DNA is TGTGCCAGCAGTGAAGCGTCCGGGACAGGGGCCTACGAGCAGTACTTC. It specifies CASSEASGTGAYEQYF. The genes are TRBV6-1 and TRBJ2-7; 10 nucleotides align to TRBD1. Germline V CDR1 and CDR2: MNHNS, SASEGT. This CDR3 has 16 residues. J was trimmed by 2 bases and V by 0 bases; bases with no gene match: 4.

CDR3: CASSQEAGLLPYEQYF. The CDR3 nucleotides are TGCGCCAGCAGCCAAGAAGCAGGACTCCTACCTTACGAGCAGTACTTC. V and J are TRBV4-1 and TRBJ2-5; a weak D match, TRBD2 (5 bases). The assigned J gene may be wrong: the sequence end matches TRBJ2-7 better. The CDR3 extends over 16 amino acids. Germline-derived CDR1 and CDR2 are MGHRA and YSYEKL.

The table lists this clone with a count of one. The CDR3 is CASKGRRGGNEQFF. Here the CDR3 DNA reads TGTGCCAGCAAAGGGCGCAGAGGAGGCAATGAGCAGTTCTTC. This rearrangement joins TRBV19 to TRBJ2-1; D is possibly TRBD2 (5 bases). The germline V and J ends were trimmed by 9 bases and 6 bases, with 18 bases remaining between them. Germline V gives CDR1 LNHDA, CDR2 SQIVND (reference sequence). This CDR3 spans 14 amino acids.

The chain combines TRBV11-3 with TRBJ1-3; 7 bases agree with TRBD1. The germline gives CDR1 SGHNT, CDR2 YENEEA. The trim removed 2 bases at V and 3 bases at J, leaving 7 bases unmatched. The CDR3 runs to 16 residues. The CDR3 protein is CASSLNPQGVGNTIYF. DNA of the CDR3: TGTGCCAGCAGCTTAAACCCCCAGGGGGTTGGAAACACCATATATTTT.

V is TRBV10-3 and J is TRBJ2-5; perhaps TRBD2 as D (6 bases). The CDR3 totals 15 residues. Germline-derived CDR1 and CDR2 are ENHRY and SYGVKD. Trimming pared 3 bases from V and 4 bases from J, leaving 15 bases between. The CDR3 loop is CAISELGQGGETQYF. CDR3 nucleotides: TGTGCCATCAGTGAATTGGGTCAGGGAGGAGAGACCCAGTACTTC.

In this sample, this clone turned up a few times. CDR3 amino acids: CASSVATGGLGYGYTF. Here the CDR3 DNA reads TGTGCCAGCAGCGTAGCTACTGGGGGACTTGGGTATGGCTACACCTTC. V is TRBV9 and J is TRBJ1-2, with D perhaps matching TRBD1 (5 bases). The germline gives CDR1 SGDLS, CDR2 YYNGEE. CDR3 length: 16 amino acids. V was clipped by 0 bases and J by 5 bases, with 17 bases between them. Supplemented by reference TRBV9 and TRBJ1-2, the full variable domain reads DSGVTQTPKHLITATGQRVTLRCSPRSGDLSVYWYQQSLDQGLQFLIQYYNGEERAKGNILERFSAQQFPDLHSELNLSSLELGDSALYFCASSVATGGLGYGYTFGSGTRLTVV.

This chain uses TRBV7-9 with TRBJ2-7; 9 nucleotides align to TRBD1. The CDR3 extends over 15 amino acids. Germline trimming cut 5 bases from V and 2 bases from J; bases unmatched to any gene: 7. Germline values: CDR1 SEHNR, CDR2 FQNEAQ (reference sequence). CDR3 bases: TGTGCCAGCAGCCTCGGGACAGGGTTTCCCTACGAGCAGTACTTC. Translating it yields CASSLGTGFPYEQYF.

The rearrangement links TRBV9 to TRBJ2-7, with 11 positions matching TRBD2. CDR1 and CDR2 from the germline V gene are SGDLS and YYNGEE. Trimming took 4 bases from V and 3 from J; bases not matched to a gene: 3. The CDR3 is 14 residues long. The CDR3 DNA sequence: TGTGCCAGCAGCCCAACTAGCGGGGGCTACGAGCAGTACTTC. Protein product: CASSPTSGGYEQYF.

This clone was picked up a small number of times. The chain joins TRBV6-6 to TRBJ2-6; tentatively, D is TRBD1 (6 bases). V lost 0 bases to trimming and J lost 3 bases, with 9 bases between them. The length of the CDR3 is 16 residues. CDR1 MNHNY and CDR2 SVGAGI come from the germline V gene (reference sequence). The CDR3 bases are TGTGCCAGCAGTTACTCACAGGGTATTGGGGCCAACGTCCTGACTTTC. It encodes CASSYSQGIGANVLTF.

The chain links TRBV5-4 to TRBJ2-1; TRBD2 aligns across 9 bases. The CDR3 contains 16 residues. CDR1 is SGHNT, CDR2 YYREEE, per germline (reference sequence). Trimming at V came to 0 bases and at J to 6 bases, leaving 7 bases not matched to a gene. The CDR3 nucleotides read TGTGCCAGCAGCTTGGCGGCGGGGGGGCCGGGCAATGAGCAGTTCTTC. Its translation: CASSLAAGGPGNEQFF.

The rearrangement links TRBV11-3 to TRBJ2-3; D is perhaps TRBD1 (8 bases). With 4 bases removed from V and 9 bases from J, the gap between germline ends came to 17 bases. There are 14 residues in the CDR3. CDR1 SGHNT and CDR2 YENEEA come from the germline V gene. CDR3 amino acids: CASSSETGGVTQYF. In DNA, the CDR3 is TGTGCCAGCAGCTCCGAAACAGGGGGGGTAACGCAGTATTTT.

The chain recombines TRBV13 with TRBJ2-2; TRBD2 agrees at 9 bases. CDR3 length: 14 residues. V gave up 6 bases and J gave up 3 bases; unmatched junction bases: 2. CDR1 PRHDT and CDR2 FYEKMQ come from the germline V gene (reference sequence). CDR3 DNA: TGTGCCAGCAGGGCTAGCGGGGACACCGGGGAGCTGTTTTTT. Translated: CASRASGDTGELFF.

As regards this clone: Other DNA sequences from this sample encode an identical CDR3 as well. The genes are TRBV2 and TRBJ1-6; D remains unclear. This CDR3 has 15 residues. Trimming took off 3 bases at V and 3 bases at J, with 9 bases between the two ends. Germline CDR1 is SNHLY and CDR2 is FYNNEI. CDR3 sequence reads: CASSEQDYYNSPLHF. CDR3 nucleotide sequence: TGTGCCAGCAGTGAGCAGGACTACTATAATTCACCCCTCCACTTT.

The chain recombines TRBV15 with TRBJ1-1, with no clear D. V gave up 0 bases and J gave up 4 bases, with 9 bases separating them. The CDR3 has 14 amino acids. CDR1 is LNHNV, CDR2 YYDKDF, per germline (reference sequence). CDR3 DNA: TGTGCCACCAGCAGAGAACTCGCAGGCACTGAAGCTTTCTTT. This translates into CATSRELAGTEAFF.

The J gene is TRBJ1-1, the V gene TRBV6-5; D ambiguous. This CDR3 has 15 amino acids. In germline, CDR1 is MNHEY, CDR2 SVGAGI. Trimming removed 4 bases at V and 1 base at J, with 13 bases between. The CDR3 DNA reads TGTGCCAGCAGTTCCTTTCACTCGCAGAACACTGAAGCTTTCTTT. Its translation: CASSSFHSQNTEAFF.

The J gene is TRBJ2-1, the V gene TRBV27; 7 positions match TRBD2. Germline CDR1 is MNHEY and CDR2 is SMNVEV (reference sequence). CDR3 length equals 15 residues. V was clipped by 4 bases and J by 6 bases; unmatched bases: 9. The CDR3 nucleotides read TGTGCCAGCAGTTCCCGTGGACTAGATGGCAATGAGCAGTTCTTC. Its protein product is CASSSRGLDGNEQFF.

The V and J genes are TRBV6-1 and TRBJ1-5; 10 bases match TRBD1. Germline CDR1 MNHNS, CDR2 SASEGT. The V and J ends lost 1 base and 4 bases, in that order; junction bases with no gene match: 4. CDR3 length: 16 amino acids. CDR3: CASSEGEGQGNQPQHF. The CDR3 coding sequence is TGTGCCAGCAGTGAAGGAGAGGGACAGGGGAATCAGCCCCAGCATTTT.

The genes are TRBV5-1 and TRBJ2-6; unclear D gene. This CDR3 is 15 amino acids long. Trimming removed 2 bases at V and 1 base at J, with 7 bases between. Germline V gene data show CDR1 as SGHRS and CDR2 as YFSETQ. As DNA, the CDR3 is TGCGCCAGCAGCTTTGAACTGTCTGGGGCCAACGTCCTGACTTTC. Protein: CASSFELSGANVLTF.

V is TRBV19 and J is TRBJ2-3; 7 bases are shared with TRBD2. CDR1 and CDR2 from the germline V gene are LNHDA and SQIVND (reference sequence). Trimming removed 3 bases from V and 5 bases from J; junction bases left unmatched: 8. The CDR3 runs 15 residues. CDR3 sequence: CASSIFGGGLDTQYF. In DNA, the CDR3 is TGTGCCAGTAGTATTTTTGGCGGGGGATTAGATACGCAGTATTTT. Supplemented by reference TRBV19 and TRBJ2-3, the full variable domain reads DGGITQSPKYLFRKEGQNVTLSCEQNLNHDAMYWYRQDPGQGLRLIYYSQIVNDFQKGDIAEGYSVSREKKESFPLTVTSAQKNPTAFYLCASSIFGGGLDTQYFGPGTRLTVL.

V usage is TRBV6-1 and J usage is TRBJ2-5, with 9 nucleotides matching TRBD2. With 7 bases clipped from V and 5 bases from J, the junction kept 8 bases outside the gene matches. CDR3 length equals 14 residues. In germline, CDR1 is MNHNS, CDR2 SASEGT. The CDR3 nucleotides read TGTGCCAGCACCAAGCGGGGGGCCCCGGAGACCCAGTACTTC. Protein product: CASTKRGAPETQYF.

There are a few counts of this clone. This chain links TRBV29-1 with TRBJ2-3, with 9 bases identical to TRBD1. V trimming: 8 bases; J trimming: 0 bases; junction bases outside the gene matches: 6. From germline, CDR1 is SQVTM and CDR2 ANQGSEA. This CDR3 comprises 14 residues. The CDR3 spells CSIRTGASTDTQYF. Written as DNA, the CDR3 is TGCAGCATAAGGACAGGGGCTAGCACAGATACGCAGTATTTT.

The rearrangement uses TRBV11-1 and TRBJ1-1; TRBD1 is a possible D gene (5 bases). The CDR3 sequence is 14 residues long. CDR1 is SGHAT, CDR2 FQDESV, per germline (reference sequence). The germline V and J ends were trimmed by 0 bases and 8 bases, with 13 bases remaining between them. The CDR3 nucleotides are TGTGCCAGCAGCTTAGCCCCGACAGAAGGGGAAGCTTTCTTT. Encoded protein: CASSLAPTEGEAFF.

In DNA form, the CDR3 reads TGTGCCAGCAGTGAATTGATCAGAGGACTAGCGAATGAGCAGTTCTTC. Encoded protein: CASSELIRGLANEQFF. The gene calls are TRBV25-1 and TRBJ2-1; 9 bases are a match to TRBD2. The V gene's germline CDR1 is MGHDK and CDR2 SYGVNS. The CDR3 totals 16 residues. Germline trimming cut 1 base from V and 7 bases from J; bases unmatched to any gene: 8.

The chain carries TRBV2 and TRBJ2-3; 13 positions agree with TRBD2. This CDR3 comprises 16 residues. V gave up 4 bases and J gave up 3 bases; unmatched junction bases: 4. Germline V lookup: CDR1 SNHLY, CDR2 FYNNEI. The CDR3 protein is CASSAPGLAGTDTQYF. DNA for the CDR3: TGTGCCAGCAGTGCCCCGGGACTAGCGGGGACAGATACGCAGTATTTT.